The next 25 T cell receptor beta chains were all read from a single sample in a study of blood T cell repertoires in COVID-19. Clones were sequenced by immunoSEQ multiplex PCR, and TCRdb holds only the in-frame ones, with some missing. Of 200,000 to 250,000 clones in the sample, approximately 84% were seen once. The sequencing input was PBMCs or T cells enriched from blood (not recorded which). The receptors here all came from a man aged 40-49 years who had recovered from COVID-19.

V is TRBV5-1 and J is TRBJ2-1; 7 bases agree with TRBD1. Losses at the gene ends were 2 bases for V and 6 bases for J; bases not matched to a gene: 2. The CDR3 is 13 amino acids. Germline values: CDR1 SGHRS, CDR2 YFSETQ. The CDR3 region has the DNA TGCGCCAGCAGCTTCACAGGGGTCAATGAGCAGTTCTTC. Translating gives CASSFTGVNEQFF.

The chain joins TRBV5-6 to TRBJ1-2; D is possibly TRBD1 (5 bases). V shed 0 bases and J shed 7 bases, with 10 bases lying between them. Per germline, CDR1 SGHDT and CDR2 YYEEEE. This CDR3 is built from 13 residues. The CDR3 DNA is TGTGCCAGCAGCTTGGGGGGCAGCTCTGGCTACACCTTC. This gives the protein CASSLGGSSGYTF.

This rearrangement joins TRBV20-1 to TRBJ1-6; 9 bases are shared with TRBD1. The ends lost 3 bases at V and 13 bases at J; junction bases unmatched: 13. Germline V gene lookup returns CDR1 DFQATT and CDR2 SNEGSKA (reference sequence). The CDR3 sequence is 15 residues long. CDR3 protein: CSASPEGTGSSPLHF. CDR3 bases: TGCAGTGCTAGTCCAGAAGGGACAGGGAGTTCTCCCCTCCACTTT.

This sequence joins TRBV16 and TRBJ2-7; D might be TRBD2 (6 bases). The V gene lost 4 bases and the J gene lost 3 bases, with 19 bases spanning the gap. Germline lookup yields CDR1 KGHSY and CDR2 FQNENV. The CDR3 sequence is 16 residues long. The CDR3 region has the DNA TGTGCCAGCAGCCCTCAATATGGCGGGGATGGCTACGAGCAGTACTTC. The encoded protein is CASSPQYGGDGYEQYF.

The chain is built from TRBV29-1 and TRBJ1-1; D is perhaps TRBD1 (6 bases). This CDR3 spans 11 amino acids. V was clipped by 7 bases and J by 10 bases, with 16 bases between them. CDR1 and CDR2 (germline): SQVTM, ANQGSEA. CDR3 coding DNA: TGCAGCGGGGAGCCGGGACAAGGAGCTTTCTTT. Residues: CSGEPGQGAFF.

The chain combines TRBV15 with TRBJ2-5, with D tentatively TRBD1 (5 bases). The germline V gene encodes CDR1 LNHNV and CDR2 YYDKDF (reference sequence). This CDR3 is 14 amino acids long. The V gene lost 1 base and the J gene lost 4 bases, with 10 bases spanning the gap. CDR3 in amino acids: CATSRVGATETQYF. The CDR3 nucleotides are TGTGCCACCAGCAGAGTAGGGGCCACAGAGACCCAGTACTTC.

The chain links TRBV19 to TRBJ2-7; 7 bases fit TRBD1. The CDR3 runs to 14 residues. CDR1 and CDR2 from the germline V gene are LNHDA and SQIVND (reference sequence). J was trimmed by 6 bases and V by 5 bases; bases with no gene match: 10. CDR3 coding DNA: TGTGCCAGTAGTGTTGGACAGGCCCGCCCCGAGCAGTACTTC. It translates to CASSVGQARPEQYF. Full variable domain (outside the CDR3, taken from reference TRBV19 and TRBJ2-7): DGGITQSPKYLFRKEGQNVTLSCEQNLNHDAMYWYRQDPGQGLRLIYYSQIVNDFQKGDIAEGYSVSREKKESFPLTVTSAQKNPTAFYLCASSVGQARPEQYFGPGTRLTVT.

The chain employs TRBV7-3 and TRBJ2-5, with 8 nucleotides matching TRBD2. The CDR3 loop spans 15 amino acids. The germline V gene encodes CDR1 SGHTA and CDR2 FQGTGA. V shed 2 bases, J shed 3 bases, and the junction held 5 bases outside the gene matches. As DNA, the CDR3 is TGTGCCAGCAGCTTACCCGAAGCGGGGGAAGAGACCCAGTACTTC. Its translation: CASSLPEAGEETQYF. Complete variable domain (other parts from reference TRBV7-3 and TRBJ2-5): GAGVSQTPSNKVTEKGKYVELRCDPISGHTALYWYRQSLGQGPEFLIYFQGTGAADDSGLPNDRFFAVRPEGSVSTLKIQRTERGDSAVYLCASSLPEAGEETQYFGPGTRLLVL.

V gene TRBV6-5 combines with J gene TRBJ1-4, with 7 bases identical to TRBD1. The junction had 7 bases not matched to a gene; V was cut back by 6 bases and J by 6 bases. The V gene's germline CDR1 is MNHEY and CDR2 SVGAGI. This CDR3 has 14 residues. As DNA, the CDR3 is TGTGCCAGCAGGCGACAGGGTTGGGATGAAAAACTGTTTTTT. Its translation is CASRRQGWDEKLFF.

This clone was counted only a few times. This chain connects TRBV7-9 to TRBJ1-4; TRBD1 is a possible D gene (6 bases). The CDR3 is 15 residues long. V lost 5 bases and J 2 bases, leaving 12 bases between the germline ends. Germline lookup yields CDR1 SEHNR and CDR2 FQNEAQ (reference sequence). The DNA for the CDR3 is TGTGCCAGCAGCGCACAGGGCGGCACTAATGAAAAACTGTTTTTT. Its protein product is CASSAQGGTNEKLFF.

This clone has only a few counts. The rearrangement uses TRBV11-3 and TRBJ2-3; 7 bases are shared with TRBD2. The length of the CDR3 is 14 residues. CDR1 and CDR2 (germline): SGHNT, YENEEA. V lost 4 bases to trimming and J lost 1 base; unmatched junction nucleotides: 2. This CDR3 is CASSSGGGTDTQYF. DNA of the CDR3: TGTGCCAGCAGCTCGGGGGGAGGCACAGATACGCAGTATTTT.

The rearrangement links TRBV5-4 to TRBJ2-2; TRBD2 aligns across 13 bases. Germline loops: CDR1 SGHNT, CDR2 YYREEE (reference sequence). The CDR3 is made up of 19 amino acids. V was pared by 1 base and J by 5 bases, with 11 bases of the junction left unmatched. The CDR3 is CASSLFTLLTSGGTGELFF. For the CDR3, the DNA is TGTGCCAGCAGCTTGTTTACCCTACTGACTAGCGGGGGGACCGGGGAGCTGTTTTTT.

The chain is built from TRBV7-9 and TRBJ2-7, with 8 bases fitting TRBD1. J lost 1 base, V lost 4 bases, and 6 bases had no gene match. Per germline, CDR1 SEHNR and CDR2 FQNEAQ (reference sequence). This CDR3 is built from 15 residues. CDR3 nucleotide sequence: TGTGCCAGCAGCTCCCAACAGGGGGTTTCCTACGAGCAGTACTTC. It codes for CASSSQQGVSYEQYF. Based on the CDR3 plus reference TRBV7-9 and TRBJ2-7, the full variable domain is DTGVSQNPRHKITKRGQNVTFRCDPISEHNRLYWYRQTLGQGPEFLTYFQNEAQLEKSRLLSDRFSAERPKGSFSTLEIQRTEQGDSAMYLCASSSQQGVSYEQYFGPGTRLTVT.

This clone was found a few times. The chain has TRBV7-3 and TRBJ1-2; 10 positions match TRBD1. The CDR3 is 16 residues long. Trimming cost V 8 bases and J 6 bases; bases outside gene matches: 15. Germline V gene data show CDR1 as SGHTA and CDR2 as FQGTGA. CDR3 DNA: TGTGCCAGCTCCTTGACAGGGGGCGGTATGTCAGATGGCTACACCTTC. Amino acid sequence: CASSLTGGGMSDGYTF.

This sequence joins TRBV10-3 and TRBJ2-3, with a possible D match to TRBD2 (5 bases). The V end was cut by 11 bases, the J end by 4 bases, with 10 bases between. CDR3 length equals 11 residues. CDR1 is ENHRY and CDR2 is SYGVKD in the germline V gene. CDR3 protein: CALLAADTQYF. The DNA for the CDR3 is TGTGCCTTGCTAGCAGCAGATACGCAGTATTTT.

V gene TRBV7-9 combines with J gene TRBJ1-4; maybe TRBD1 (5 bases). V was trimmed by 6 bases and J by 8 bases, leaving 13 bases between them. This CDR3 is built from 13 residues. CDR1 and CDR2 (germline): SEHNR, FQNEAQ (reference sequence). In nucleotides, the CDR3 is TGTGCCAGCAGATTGCAGGGCGGAGAAAAACTGTTTTTT. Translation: CASRLQGGEKLFF. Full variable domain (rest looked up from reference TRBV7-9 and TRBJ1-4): DTGVSQNPRHKITKRGQNVTFRCDPISEHNRLYWYRQTLGQGPEFLTYFQNEAQLEKSRLLSDRFSAERPKGSFSTLEIQRTEQGDSAMYLCASRLQGGEKLFFGSGTQLSVL.

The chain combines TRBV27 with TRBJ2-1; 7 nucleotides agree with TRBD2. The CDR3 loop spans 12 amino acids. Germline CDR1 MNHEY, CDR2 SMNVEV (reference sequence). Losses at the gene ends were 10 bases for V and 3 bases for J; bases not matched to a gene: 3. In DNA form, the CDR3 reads TGTGCCACCCGGGGGGACTACAATGAGCAGTTCTTC. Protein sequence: CATRGDYNEQFF.

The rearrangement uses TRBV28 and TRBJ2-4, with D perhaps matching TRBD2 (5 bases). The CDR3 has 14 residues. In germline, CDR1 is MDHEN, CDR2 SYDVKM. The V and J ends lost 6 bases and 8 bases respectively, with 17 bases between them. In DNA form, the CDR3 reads TGTGCCAGCAGCCTAGCCCCTAGCCCCGACATTCAGTACTTC. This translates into CASSLAPSPDIQYF.

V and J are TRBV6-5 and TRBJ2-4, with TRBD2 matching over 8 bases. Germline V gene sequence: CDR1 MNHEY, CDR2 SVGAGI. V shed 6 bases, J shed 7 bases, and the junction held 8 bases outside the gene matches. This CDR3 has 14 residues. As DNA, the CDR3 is TGTGCCAGCAGACGCCCGGGACTAGTGAACATTCAGTACTTC. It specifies CASRRPGLVNIQYF.

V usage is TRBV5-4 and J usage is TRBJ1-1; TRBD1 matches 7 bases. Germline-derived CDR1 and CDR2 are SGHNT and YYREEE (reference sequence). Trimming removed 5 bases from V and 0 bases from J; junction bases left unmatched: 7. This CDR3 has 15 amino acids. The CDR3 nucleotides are TGTGCCAGCAGTCCGACAGGGACAATGAACACTGAAGCTTTCTTT. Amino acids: CASSPTGTMNTEAFF.

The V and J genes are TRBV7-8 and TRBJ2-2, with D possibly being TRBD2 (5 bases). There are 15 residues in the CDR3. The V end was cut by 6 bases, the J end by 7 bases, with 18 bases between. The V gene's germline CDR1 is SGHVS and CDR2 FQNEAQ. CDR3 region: CASSPLGVLVGELFF. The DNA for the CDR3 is TGTGCCAGCAGTCCCCTCGGGGTCCTTGTCGGGGAGCTGTTTTTT.

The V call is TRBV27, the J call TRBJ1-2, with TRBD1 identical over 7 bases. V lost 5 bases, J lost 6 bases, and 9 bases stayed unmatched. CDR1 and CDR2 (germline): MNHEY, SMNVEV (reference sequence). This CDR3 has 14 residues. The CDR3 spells CASSPQGQWNGYTF. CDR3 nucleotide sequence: TGTGCCAGCAGTCCCCAGGGACAGTGGAATGGCTACACCTTC.

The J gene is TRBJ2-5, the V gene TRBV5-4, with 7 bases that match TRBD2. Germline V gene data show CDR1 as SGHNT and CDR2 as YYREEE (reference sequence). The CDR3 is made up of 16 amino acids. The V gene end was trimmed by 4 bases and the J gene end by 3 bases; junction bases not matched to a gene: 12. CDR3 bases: TGTGCCAGCAGCCCCGGACTAGGTAAAATGGAAGAGACCCAGTACTTC. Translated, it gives CASSPGLGKMEETQYF.

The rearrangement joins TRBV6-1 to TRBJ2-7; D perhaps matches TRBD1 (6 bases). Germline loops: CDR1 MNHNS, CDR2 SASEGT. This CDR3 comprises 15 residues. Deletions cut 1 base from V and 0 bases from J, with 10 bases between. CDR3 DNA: TGTGCCAGCAGTGAAGTCCAGGGGAGCTCCTACGAGCAGTACTTC. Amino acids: CASSEVQGSSYEQYF.

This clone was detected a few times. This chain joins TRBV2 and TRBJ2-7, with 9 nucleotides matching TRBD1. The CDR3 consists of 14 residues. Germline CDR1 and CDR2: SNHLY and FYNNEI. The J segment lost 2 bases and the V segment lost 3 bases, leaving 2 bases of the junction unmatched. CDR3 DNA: TGTGCCAGCAGTGATAGGACAGGGGCCTACGAGCAGTACTTC. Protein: CASSDRTGAYEQYF. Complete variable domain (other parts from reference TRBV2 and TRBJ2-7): EPEVTQTPSHQVTQMGQEVILRCVPISNHLYFYWYRQILGQKVEFLVSFYNNEISEKSEIFDDQFSVERPDGSNFTLKIRSTKLEDSAMYFCASSDRTGAYEQYFGPGTRLTVT.